This T cell receptor (beta chain) was obtained from a study of blood T cell repertoires in COVID-19. Study-wide background: Collection of acute and convalescent COVID-19 samples took place in the United States, Italy and Spain. Sources were T cells, B-cell-depleted T cells, or PBMCs; the material itself was cDNA or gDNA.

Original processing notes: Estimates of nucleated cell counts were drawn from the amplification of reference gene primers. TCRdb's table, derived via immunoSEQ multiplex PCR, lists solely in-frame clones and lacks some. D and trimming come from the DNA, and the V and J calls and clone size come from that table. The table shows around 130,000 clones, with 84% occurring only once. The CDR3 spans 14 residues. Germline values: CDR1 SEHNR, CDR2 FQNEAQ (reference sequence). V shed 4 bases and J shed 5 bases, with 9 bases lying between them. Material: peripheral blood. The J gene is TRBJ1-6, the V gene TRBV7-9; no clear D gene. This receptor was taken from a man between 60 and 70 years old with acute or convalescent COVID-19. This chain's CDR3 is CASSSGIHNSPLHF. Here the CDR3 DNA reads TGTGCCAGCAGCTCGGGGATTCATAATTCACCCCTCCACTTT.